This T cell receptor beta chain was retrieved from a study of CD8+CD57+ T cells in acquired aplastic anemia. About the research overall: Sorted CD4+ and CD8+ cells yielded DNA averaging around 3 ug.

Previously, flow cytometry had revealed CD8+CD57+ cell expansion in the patients chosen for sequencing. Every patient was diagnosed with severe acquired aplastic anemia. Patients were untreated when blood was sampled. Genomic DNA templated the TCR beta VDJ and CDR3 profiling. Via MiXCR, TCRdb re-called the reads, giving one row per CDR3 protein. The sample records 160,000 or so distinct CDR3 sequences, 40% to 60% being singletons. Remarks on this clonotype: Its target is unknown. Possible read error: a much larger clone is one base away.

Study-level points and caveats: Statistical testing detected no significant gap in CD8+ Simpson's diversity between patients and controls.

This CDR3 region has 16 residues. The TCR sequence derives from a human donor with aplastic anemia. Sequenced input: sorted CD4+, CD8+, or CD8+CD57+ T cells (not recorded which) from PBMCs. The V gene is TRBV12-3 or TRBV12-4, the J gene TRBJ2-1; perhaps TRBD1 as D (5 bases). The CDR3 is CASSPSGISSYNEQSF. The CDR3 DNA is TGTGCCAGCAGTCCCTCAGGGATCAGCTCCTACAATGAGCAGTCCTTC.